One and the same sample provided the 23 T cell receptor beta chains below, sequenced in a study of T cell clonality in common variable immunodeficiency. General study results and limits: Fewer deletions and N-nucleotide insertions were reportedly seen in common variable immunodeficiency TCR beta sequences.

TCRdb's table, derived via immunoSEQ multiplex PCR, lists solely in-frame clones and lacks some. The sample has roughly 34,000 clones, none seen only once; the top ten hold approximately 7%. These receptors have no identified antigens. Material for sequencing was peripheral blood mononuclear cells. Receptor source: a human donor with common variable immunodeficiency.

This clone was picked up a small number of times. The DNA ends 3 residues before the CDR3 does, and the rest of the CDR3 is filled in from the germline J gene. The V call is TRBV20-1, the J call TRBJ2-1, with 13 bases that match TRBD2. The germline CDR1 and CDR2 sequences are DFQATT and SNEGSKA (reference sequence). Germline trimming cut 5 bases from V and 9 bases from J; bases unmatched to any gene: 7. The CDR3 length is 14 residues. The sequenced part of the CDR3 DNA is TGCAGTGCTCCGGGGACTAGCGGGATGGGTGAG. It encodes CSAPGTSGMGE. The full CDR3 protein reads CSAPGTSGMGEQFF.

This clone was observed at least ten times. Read sequence stops 3 residues before the CDR3 end, and the germline J gene provides the missing end. The chain joins TRBV18 to TRBJ2-3; the D is unclear. This CDR3 has 14 residues. Germline CDR1 is KGHSH and CDR2 is LQKENI. V lost 6 bases to trimming and J lost 2 bases, with 12 bases between them. The CDR3 sequence is CASSYNPTTDTQYF. The sequenced CDR3 bases are TGTGCCAGCTCCTATAACCCCACCACAGATACG.

A few counts support this clone. CDR3 amino acids: CSVTLGLAGYEQYF. The DNA read from the CDR3 is TGCAGCGTCACTTTAGGGCTAGCGGGGTACGAG. The chain is built from TRBV29-1 and TRBJ2-7; TRBD2 aligns across 9 bases. The read comes to an end 3 residues before the CDR3 does, leaving the germline J gene to fill in the end. The V gene's germline CDR1 is SQVTM and CDR2 ANQGSEA. The junction had 10 bases not matched to a gene; V was cut back by 6 bases and J by 4 bases. The CDR3 sequence is 14 residues long.

CDR3 amino acids: CASSSTGDSYNEQFF. The sequenced part of the CDR3 DNA is TGTGCCAGCAGCTCCACAGGGGACAGCTACAATGAG. J is TRBJ2-1 and V is TRBV5-4, with 7 bases matching TRBD1. The read finishes 3 residues shy of the CDR3 end, and the germline J gene is used to complete it. There are 15 residues in the CDR3. Germline trimming cut 3 bases from V and 3 bases from J; bases unmatched to any gene: 6. Germline V lookup: CDR1 SGHNT, CDR2 YYREEE (reference sequence).

With regard to this clone: The CDR3 end falls 3 residues outside the read, so it is completed with the germline J gene. This rearrangement joins TRBV19 to TRBJ2-6, with D unresolved. The CDR3 sequence is 13 residues long. Trimming pared 6 bases from V and 1 base from J, leaving 4 bases between. Per the germline V gene, CDR1 is LNHDA and CDR2 is SQIVND (reference sequence). CDR3 sequence reads: CASRSSGANVLTF. The part of the CDR3 DNA that was read is TGTGCCAGTAGATCTTCTGGGGCCAACGTC.

This clone has more than one count but fewer than ten. Read sequence stops 3 residues before the CDR3 end, and the germline J gene provides the missing end. This chain joins TRBV5-1 and TRBJ2-7, with 7 bases that match TRBD2. The CDR3 runs to 15 residues. Germline assignment: CDR1 SGHRS and CDR2 YFSETQ. The V and J ends lost 5 bases and 6 bases, in that order; junction bases with no gene match: 14. The covered CDR3 bases are TGCGCCAGCAGAAAAGCGGCTAGCGGTAGTGGCGAG. Amino acids: CASRKAASGSGE. The CDR3 in full is CASRKAASGSGEQYF.

This clone was picked up many times. The missing CDR3 end, 3 residues past where the read stops, is filled in from the germline J gene. The chain combines TRBV11-3 with TRBJ1-2; 9 bases align to TRBD1. The CDR3 covers 14 residues. V lost 1 base, J lost 4 bases, and 1 base stayed unmatched. Germline assignment: CDR1 SGHNT and CDR2 YENEEA. This CDR3 reads CASSLADRGYGYTF. Incomplete CDR3 DNA: TGTGCCAGCAGCTTAGCGGACAGGGGCTATGGC.

This clone has more than one count but fewer than ten. The read terminates 3 residues ahead of where the CDR3 ends, so the germline J gene completes it. This chain connects TRBV6-2 or TRBV6-3 to TRBJ2-5; D not resolved. Germline values: CDR1 MNHEY, CDR2 SVGEGT. V was clipped by 0 bases and J by 4 bases, with 15 bases between them. The CDR3 contains 16 residues. CDR3 sequence reads: CASSYSGTMNLETQYF. The covered CDR3 bases are TGTGCCAGCAGTTACTCAGGCACAATGAACCTAGAGACC.

On this clone: The CDR3 goes on 3 residues after the read ends, and that part is filled in from the germline J gene. This rearrangement joins TRBV7-9 to TRBJ2-5, with TRBD1 matching over 7 bases. Trimming at V came to 1 base and at J to 4 bases, leaving 6 bases not matched to a gene. Germline V gene sequence: CDR1 SEHNR, CDR2 FQNEAQ (reference sequence). The CDR3 extends over 15 amino acids. The DNA read from the CDR3 is TGTGCCAGCAGCTTAGTGGGTGAGGGGGCAGAGACC. It yields the protein CASSLVGEGAET. The full-length CDR3 reads as CASSLVGEGAETQYF.

This clone occurred a few times. With the read ending 3 residues before the CDR3 end, the germline J gene is used to fill in that end. The chain carries TRBV7-2 and TRBJ1-2, with 8 bases fitting TRBD1. Trimming at V came to 3 bases and at J to 7 bases, leaving 7 bases not matched to a gene. The CDR3 is made up of 14 amino acids. Germline V CDR1 and CDR2: SGHTA, FQGNSA. The CDR3 DNA, read in part, is TGTGCCAGCAGCTTTGGTGGACAGGGAATTGGC. The encoded protein is CASSFGGQGIG. The CDR3 in full is CASSFGGQGIGYTF.

This clone was seen a handful of times. The read terminates 3 residues ahead of where the CDR3 ends, so the germline J gene completes it. V usage is TRBV19 and J usage is TRBJ2-7; 9 positions match TRBD2. V dropped 6 bases and J dropped 6; count of bases not matched to a gene: 6. The CDR3 runs to 13 residues. Germline CDR1 reads LNHDA; CDR2 reads SQIVND (reference sequence). The CDR3 loop is CASSNIAGVEQYF. The DNA read from the CDR3 is TGTGCCAGTAGCAATATAGCGGGAGTCGAG.

This clone occurred a few times. The read ends 3 residues before the CDR3 terminus; that terminus is restored from the germline J gene. The genes are TRBV30 and TRBJ2-7; D might be TRBD1 (6 bases). Germline V gene data show CDR1 as GTSNPN and CDR2 as SVGIG (reference sequence). The length of the CDR3 is 15 residues. The V end was cut by 4 bases, the J end by 2 bases, with 18 bases between. CDR3 in amino acids: CAWTVPRQDTYEQYF. The DNA read from the CDR3 is TGTGCCTGGACAGTACCCCGACAGGACACCTACGAG.

Details on this clone: The read ends 3 residues early relative to the CDR3; the germline J gene fills the gap. The gene calls are TRBV7-2 and TRBJ2-5; D might be TRBD2 (5 bases). V lost 0 bases and J 3 bases, leaving 11 bases between the germline ends. The CDR3 covers 15 residues. Germline loops: CDR1 SGHTA, CDR2 FQGNSA. The DNA read from the CDR3 is TGTGCCAGCAGCTTAGCGTCGGGGTGGGAAGAGACC. Translating it yields CASSLASGWEET. In full, the CDR3 is CASSLASGWEETQYF.

This clone is labeled medium-sized. With the read ending 3 residues before the CDR3 end, the germline J gene is used to fill in that end. The chain combines TRBV10-3 with TRBJ2-6; tentatively, D is TRBD1 (6 bases). The CDR3 totals 18 residues. Trimming took 4 bases from V and 3 from J, leaving 19 bases between them. Germline V lookup: CDR1 ENHRY, CDR2 SYGVKD. The CDR3 bases that were read are TGTGCCATCAGTGGTCCGGACAGAGGGGCGTATGGGGCCAACGTC. As protein: CAISGPDRGAYGANV. The full-length CDR3 reads as CAISGPDRGAYGANVLTF.

This clone was detected ten times or more. The CDR3 goes on 3 residues after the read ends, and that part is filled in from the germline J gene. The chain uses TRBV7-2 and TRBJ1-1; possible D gene TRBD1, 5 bases. The CDR3 consists of 13 residues. CDR1 SGHTA and CDR2 FQGNSA come from the germline V gene. V lost 1 base and J 5 bases, leaving 8 bases between the germline ends. Incomplete CDR3 DNA: TGTGCCAGCAGCTTAGGCAGGGCAACTGAA. Encoded protein: CASSLGRATE. In full, the CDR3 reads CASSLGRATEAFF.

There are a few counts of this clone. The read terminates 3 residues before the CDR3 end, so the remaining end is supplied by the germline J gene. J is TRBJ2-6 and V is TRBV7-2, with D perhaps TRBD1 (6 bases). CDR1 and CDR2 (germline): SGHTA, FQGNSA. V gave up 5 bases and J gave up 0 bases, with 8 bases separating them. The CDR3 loop spans 15 amino acids. CDR3 DNA, as far as it was read: TGTGCCAGCAGCCGACAGGTCTCTGGGGCCAACGTC. As protein: CASSRQVSGANV. From start to end, the CDR3 is CASSRQVSGANVLTF.

There are many counts of this clone. Read sequence stops 3 residues before the CDR3 end, and the germline J gene provides the missing end. This chain connects TRBV29-1 to TRBJ1-4; possible D gene TRBD1, 5 bases. The germline gives CDR1 SQVTM, CDR2 ANQGSEA. V lost 4 bases and J 4 bases, leaving 7 bases between the germline ends. The CDR3 is 12 residues long. CDR3 protein: CSVGRGNEKLFF. CDR3 bases read: TGCAGCGTTGGTAGGGGTAATGAAAAA.

This clone was seen more than once but under ten times. The read ends 3 residues before the CDR3 terminus; that terminus is restored from the germline J gene. The chain carries TRBV7-8 and TRBJ2-7; 7 bases align to TRBD1. V dropped 2 bases and J dropped 0; count of bases not matched to a gene: 4. Germline V gene sequence: CDR1 SGHVS, CDR2 FQNEAQ. The CDR3 runs to 15 residues. CDR3 protein: CASSLWAGGSYEQYF. The covered CDR3 bases are TGTGCCAGCAGCTTATGGGCAGGGGGCTCCTACGAG.

There are a few counts of this clone. Coverage ceases 3 residues before the CDR3 finishes, and the germline J gene fills in the end. The chain combines TRBV7-4 with TRBJ2-1, with 12 nucleotides matching TRBD2. This CDR3 contains 17 residues. With 3 bases clipped from V and 5 bases from J, the junction kept 8 bases outside the gene matches. Germline CDR1 is SGHVT and CDR2 is SQSDAQ. The CDR3 loop is CASSFVTSGRTDNEQFF. CDR3 DNA, as far as it was read: TGTGCCAGCAGCTTTGTGACTAGCGGGAGAACTGACAATGAG.

To note about this clone: The missing CDR3 end, 3 residues past where the read stops, is filled in from the germline J gene. The chain has TRBV18 and TRBJ2-7; 9 bases map to TRBD1. From germline, CDR1 is KGHSH and CDR2 LQKENI. The CDR3 runs to 15 residues. With V trimmed by 3 bases and J by 1 base, 4 bases remained unmatched. The CDR3 sequence: CASSPQTGGSYEQYF. CDR3 bases read: TGTGCCAGCTCACCTCAGACAGGGGGATCCTACGAG.

As concerns this clone: The read finishes 3 residues shy of the CDR3 end, and the germline J gene is used to complete it. The J gene is TRBJ2-1, the V gene TRBV7-7; D ambiguous. Between the trimmed V and J ends, which lost 0 bases and 9 bases, there was a span of 9 bases. The germline V gene encodes CDR1 SSHAT and CDR2 FNYEAQ (reference sequence). The CDR3 has 13 residues. CDR3 bases read: TGTGCCAGCAGCTTAGCCTTTACCGGTGAG. Its protein product is CASSLAFTGE. The CDR3, in full, reads CASSLAFTGEQFF.

About this clone: The missing CDR3 end, 3 residues past where the read stops, is filled in from the germline J gene. V gene TRBV7-6 combines with J gene TRBJ2-1; TRBD2 is a possible D gene (7 bases). Trimming pared 3 bases from V and 6 bases from J, leaving 15 bases between. In germline, CDR1 is SGHVS, CDR2 FNYEAQ. The CDR3 is 15 residues long. CDR3: CASSLEAGGRNEQFF. The sequenced part of the CDR3 DNA is TGTGCCAGCAGCTTGGAAGCCGGGGGGCGCAATGAG.

There are many counts of this clone. The DNA ends 3 residues before the CDR3 does, and the rest of the CDR3 is filled in from the germline J gene. The chain uses TRBV20-1 and TRBJ2-5; D ambiguous. CDR3 length: 13 amino acids. CDR1 is DFQATT, CDR2 SNEGSKA, per germline (reference sequence). Trimming pared 5 bases from V and 5 bases from J, leaving 15 bases between. The CDR3 DNA, read in part, is TGCAGTGCTCCGACTTATAATTGGGAGACC. Translating it yields CSAPTYNWET. The CDR3 in full is CSAPTYNWETQYF.